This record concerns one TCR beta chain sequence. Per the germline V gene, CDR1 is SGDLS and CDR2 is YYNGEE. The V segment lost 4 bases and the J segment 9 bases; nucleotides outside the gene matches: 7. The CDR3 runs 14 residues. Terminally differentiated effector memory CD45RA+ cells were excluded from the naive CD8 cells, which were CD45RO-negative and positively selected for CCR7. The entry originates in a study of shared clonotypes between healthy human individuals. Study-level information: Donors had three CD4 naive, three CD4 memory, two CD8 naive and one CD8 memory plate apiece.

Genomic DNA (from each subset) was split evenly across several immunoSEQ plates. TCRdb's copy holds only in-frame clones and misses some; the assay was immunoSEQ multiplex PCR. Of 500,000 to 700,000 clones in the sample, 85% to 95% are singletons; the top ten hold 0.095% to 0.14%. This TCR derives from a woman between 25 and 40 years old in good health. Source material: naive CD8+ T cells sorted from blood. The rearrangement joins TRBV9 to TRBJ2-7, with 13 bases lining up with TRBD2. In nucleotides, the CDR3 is TGTGCCAGCAGCCTGGGACTAGCGGGGTCCGGGCAGTACTTC. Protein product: CASSLGLAGSGQYF.